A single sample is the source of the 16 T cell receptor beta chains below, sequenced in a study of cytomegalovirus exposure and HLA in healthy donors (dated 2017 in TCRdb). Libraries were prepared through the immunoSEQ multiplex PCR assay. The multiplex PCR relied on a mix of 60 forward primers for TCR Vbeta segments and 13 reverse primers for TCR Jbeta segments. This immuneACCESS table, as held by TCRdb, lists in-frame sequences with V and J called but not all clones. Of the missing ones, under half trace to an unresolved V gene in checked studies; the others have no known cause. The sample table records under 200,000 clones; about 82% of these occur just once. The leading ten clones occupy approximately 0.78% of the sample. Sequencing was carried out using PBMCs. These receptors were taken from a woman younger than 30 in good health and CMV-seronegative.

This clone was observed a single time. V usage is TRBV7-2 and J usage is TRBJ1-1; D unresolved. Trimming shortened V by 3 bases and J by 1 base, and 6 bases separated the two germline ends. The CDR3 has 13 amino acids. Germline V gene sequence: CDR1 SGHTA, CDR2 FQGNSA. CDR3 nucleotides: TGTGCCAGCAGCTTCGGTAAGAACACTGAAGCTTTCTTT. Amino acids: CASSFGKNTEAFF.

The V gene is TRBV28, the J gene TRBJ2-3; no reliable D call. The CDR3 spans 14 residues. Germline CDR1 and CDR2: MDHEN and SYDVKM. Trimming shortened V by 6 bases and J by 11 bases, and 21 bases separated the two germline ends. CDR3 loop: CASSAIDSDQEQYF. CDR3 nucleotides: TGTGCCAGCAGCGCGATCGACTCCGATCAAGAGCAGTATTTT.

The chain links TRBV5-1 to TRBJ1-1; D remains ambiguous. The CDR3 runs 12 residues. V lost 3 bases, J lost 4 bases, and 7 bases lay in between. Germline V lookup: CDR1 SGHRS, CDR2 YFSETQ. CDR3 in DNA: TGCGCCAGCAGCTCTGGTAGCACTGAAGCTTTCTTT. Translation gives CASSSGSTEAFF.

For the CDR3, the DNA is TGTGCCAGCAGCTTAATGTTCGGTACCTCCTACAATGAGCAGTTCTTC. Amino acids: CASSLMFGTSYNEQFF. The chain combines TRBV7-9 with TRBJ2-1; D gene uncertain. Germline loops: CDR1 SEHNR, CDR2 FQNEAQ (reference sequence). This CDR3 spans 16 amino acids. V was pared by 2 bases and J by 0 bases, with 11 bases between.

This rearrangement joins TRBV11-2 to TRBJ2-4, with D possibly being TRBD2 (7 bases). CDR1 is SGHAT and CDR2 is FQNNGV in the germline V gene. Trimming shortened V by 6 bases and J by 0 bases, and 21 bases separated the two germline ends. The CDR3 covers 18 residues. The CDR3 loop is CASSSKGGVVLAKNIQYF. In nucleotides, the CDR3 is TGTGCCAGCAGTTCCAAGGGGGGGGTTGTCTTAGCCAAAAACATTCAGTACTTC.

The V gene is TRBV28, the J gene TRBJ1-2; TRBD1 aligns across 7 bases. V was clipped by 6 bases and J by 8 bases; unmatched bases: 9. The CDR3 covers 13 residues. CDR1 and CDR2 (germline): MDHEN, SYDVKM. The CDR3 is CASSQNRGLGYTF. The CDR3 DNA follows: TGTGCCAGCAGCCAAAACAGGGGCTTAGGCTACACCTTC.

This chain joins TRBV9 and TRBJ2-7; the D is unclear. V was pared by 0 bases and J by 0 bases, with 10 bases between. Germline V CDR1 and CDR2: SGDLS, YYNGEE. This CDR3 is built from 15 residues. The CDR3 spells CASSVADGPSYEQYF. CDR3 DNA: TGTGCCAGCAGCGTAGCAGATGGGCCCTCCTACGAGCAGTACTTC.

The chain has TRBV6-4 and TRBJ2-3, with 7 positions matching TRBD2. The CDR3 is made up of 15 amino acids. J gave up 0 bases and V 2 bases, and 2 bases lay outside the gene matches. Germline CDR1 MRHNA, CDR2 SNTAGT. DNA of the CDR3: TGTGCCAGCAGTGACGTAGCGGGCAGCACAGATACGCAGTATTTT. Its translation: CASSDVAGSTDTQYF.

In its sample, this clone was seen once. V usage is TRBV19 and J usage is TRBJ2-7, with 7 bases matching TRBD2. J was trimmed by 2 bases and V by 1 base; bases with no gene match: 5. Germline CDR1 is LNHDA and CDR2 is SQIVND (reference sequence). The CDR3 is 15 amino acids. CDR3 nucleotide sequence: TGTGCCAGTAGTATAGCGGCTAGCGGAGCCTACGAGCAGTACTTC. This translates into CASSIAASGAYEQYF.

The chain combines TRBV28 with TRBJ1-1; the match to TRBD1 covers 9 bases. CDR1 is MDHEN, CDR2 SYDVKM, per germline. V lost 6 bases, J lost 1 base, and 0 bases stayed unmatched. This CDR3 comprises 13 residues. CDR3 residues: CASRGQGNTEAFF. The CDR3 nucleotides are TGTGCCAGCAGGGGACAGGGGAACACTGAAGCTTTCTTT.

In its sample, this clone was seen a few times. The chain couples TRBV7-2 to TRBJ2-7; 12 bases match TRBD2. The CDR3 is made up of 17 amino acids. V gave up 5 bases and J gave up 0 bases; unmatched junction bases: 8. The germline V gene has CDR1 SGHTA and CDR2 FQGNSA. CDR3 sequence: CASSRGLAGPSSYEQYF. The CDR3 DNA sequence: TGTGCCAGCAGCCGAGGACTAGCGGGGCCCAGCTCCTACGAGCAGTACTTC.

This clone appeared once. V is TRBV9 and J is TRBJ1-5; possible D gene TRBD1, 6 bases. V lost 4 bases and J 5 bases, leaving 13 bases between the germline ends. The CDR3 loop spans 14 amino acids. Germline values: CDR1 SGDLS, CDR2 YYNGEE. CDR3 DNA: TGTGCCAGCAGCTCTCGGGACACCCATCAGCCCCAGCATTTT. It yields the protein CASSSRDTHQPQHF.

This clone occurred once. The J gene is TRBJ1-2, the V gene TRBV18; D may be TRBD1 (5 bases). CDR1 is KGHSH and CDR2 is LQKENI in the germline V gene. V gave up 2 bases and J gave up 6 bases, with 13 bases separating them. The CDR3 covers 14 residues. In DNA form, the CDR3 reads TGTGCCAGCTCACCAACGACAGACGTAAATGGCTACACCTTC. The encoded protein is CASSPTTDVNGYTF.

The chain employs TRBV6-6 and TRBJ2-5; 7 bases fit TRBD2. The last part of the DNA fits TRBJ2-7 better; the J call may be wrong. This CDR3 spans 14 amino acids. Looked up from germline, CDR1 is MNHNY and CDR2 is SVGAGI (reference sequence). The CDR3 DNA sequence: TGTGCCAGTGCCTACGGGGGGAAGACCTACGAGCAGTACTTC. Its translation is CASAYGGKTYEQYF.

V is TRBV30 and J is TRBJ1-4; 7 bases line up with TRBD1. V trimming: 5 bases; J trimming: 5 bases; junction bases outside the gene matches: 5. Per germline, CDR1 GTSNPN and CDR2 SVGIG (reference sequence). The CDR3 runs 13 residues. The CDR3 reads CAWAGTVNEKLFF. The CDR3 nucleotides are TGTGCCTGGGCTGGGACAGTAAATGAAAAACTGTTTTTT.

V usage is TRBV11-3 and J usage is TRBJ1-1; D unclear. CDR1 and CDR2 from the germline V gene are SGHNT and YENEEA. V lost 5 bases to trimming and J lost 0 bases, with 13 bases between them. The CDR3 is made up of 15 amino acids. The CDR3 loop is CASSPEPALNTEAFF. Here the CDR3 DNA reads TGTGCCAGCAGCCCGGAGCCAGCCCTGAACACTGAAGCTTTCTTT.